Shown below are 10 T cell receptor beta chains from a single sample sequenced in a study of control samples from healthy donors and cancer patients. TCRdb's copy holds only in-frame clones and misses some; the assay was immunoSEQ multiplex PCR. The sample includes roughly 130,000 clones, 85% to 95% seen only once; the top ten take around 7.9%. The sample comprised blood. These receptors were obtained from a man aged 18 to 30 in good health.

The genes are TRBV4-1 and TRBJ1-1, with D possibly matching TRBD1 (6 bases). Trimming took off 1 base at V and 4 bases at J, with 13 bases between the two ends. CDR1 MGHRA and CDR2 YSYEKL come from the germline V gene. CDR3 length: 15 amino acids. CDR3 amino acids: CASSQATGRGTEAFF. DNA of the CDR3: TGCGCCAGCAGCCAAGCGACAGGACGGGGCACTGAAGCTTTCTTT.

This chain joins TRBV9 and TRBJ2-1; TRBD2 aligns across 7 bases. V trimming: 3 bases; J trimming: 9 bases; junction bases outside the gene matches: 9. CDR3 length: 14 residues. Germline CDR1 is SGDLS and CDR2 is YYNGEE. CDR3 loop: CASSAQPGLPEQFF. The CDR3 DNA reads TGTGCCAGCAGCGCCCAACCGGGACTACCTGAGCAGTTCTTC.

This chain connects TRBV3-1 (or the pseudogene TRBV3-2) to TRBJ2-3, with unresolved D. This CDR3 has 15 residues. Per the germline V gene, CDR1 is LGHDT and CDR2 is YNNKEL (reference sequence). The germline V and J ends were trimmed by 4 bases and 8 bases, with 19 bases remaining between them. CDR3: CASSPNRAALGTQYF. Here the CDR3 DNA reads TGTGCCAGCAGCCCAAACCGGGCGGCCCTTGGTACGCAGTATTTT.

In DNA, the CDR3 is TGCAGTGCCGAGGGGGGAGAGACCCAGTACTTC. It codes for CSAEGGETQYF. V is TRBV20-1 and J is TRBJ2-5, with D perhaps given as TRBD1 or TRBD2 (6 bases each). The CDR3 is 11 amino acids. The germline V gene encodes CDR1 DFQATT and CDR2 SNEGSKA (reference sequence). V lost 6 bases, J lost 4 bases, and 9 bases lay in between.

Of note for this clone: At the DNA level, this CDR3 is encoded by other sequences in the same sample as well. This chain links TRBV5-1 with TRBJ1-5; D call uncertain. Germline V gene lookup returns CDR1 SGHRS and CDR2 YFSETQ. V lost 0 bases to trimming and J lost 1 base, with 5 bases between them. The CDR3 runs to 14 residues. The chain's CDR3 is CASSLGGSNQPQHF. CDR3 coding DNA: TGCGCCAGCAGCTTGGGTGGGAGCAATCAGCCCCAGCATTTT.

The chain couples TRBV6-6 to TRBJ2-2, with TRBD1 identical over 7 bases. J gave up 6 bases and V 6 bases, and 4 bases lay outside the gene matches. The CDR3 extends over 13 amino acids. Per the germline V gene, CDR1 is MNHNY and CDR2 is SVGAGI (reference sequence). In nucleotides, the CDR3 is TGTGCCAGCAGCGACAGGGAAGCCGGGGAGCTGTTTTTT. It encodes CASSDREAGELFF.

This chain links TRBV9 with TRBJ1-2, with 7 bases lining up with TRBD1. V shed 3 bases, J shed 4 bases, and the junction held 9 bases outside the gene matches. Germline values: CDR1 SGDLS, CDR2 YYNGEE. CDR3 length equals 15 residues. The CDR3 protein is CASSALSTGTYGYTF. Here the CDR3 DNA reads TGTGCCAGCAGCGCCCTCTCGACAGGGACCTATGGCTACACCTTC.

This clone was seen only once. This chain connects TRBV5-1 to TRBJ1-2; 10 bases map to TRBD1. V trimming: 1 base; J trimming: 6 bases; junction bases outside the gene matches: 3. CDR3 size: 14 residues. Germline V gene lookup returns CDR1 SGHRS and CDR2 YFSETQ. The CDR3 DNA reads as TGCGCCAGCAGCTTGATGACAGGGGGCGATGGCTACACCTTC. It yields the protein CASSLMTGGDGYTF.

J is TRBJ1-2 and V is TRBV5-1; 8 bases agree with TRBD1. The CDR3 length is 15 residues. With 4 bases clipped from V and 5 bases from J, the junction kept 10 bases outside the gene matches. Germline lookup yields CDR1 SGHRS and CDR2 YFSETQ. CDR3 region: CASSGGQGFSYGYTF. In DNA, the CDR3 is TGCGCCAGCAGCGGCGGACAGGGTTTCTCATATGGCTACACCTTC.

This clone was found once. This chain uses TRBV12-5 with TRBJ2-2; D uncertain. From germline, CDR1 is LGHNT and CDR2 FRNRAP. V was cut by 3 bases and J by 0 bases, with 11 bases left in between. The CDR3 contains 16 residues. Written as DNA, the CDR3 is TGTGCTAGTGGTTTTATGGGGTTCGCGAACACCGGGGAGCTGTTTTTT. The encoded protein is CASGFMGFANTGELFF.